The rows below give T cell receptor beta chains drawn from one sample of a study of long-term antiretroviral therapy in people with HIV. Sequenced by immunoSEQ multiplex PCR; TCRdb stores in-frame clones only, minus some. This table has 25,000 to 35,000 clones, about 87% appearing once. The sample in question was unsorted PBMCs, obtained 1.8 years after starting antiretroviral therapy. Every receptor here comes from a woman between 18 and 29 years old with HIV. Each CDR3 is given with its conserved first and last residue. A D gene is named only where the DNA matches it firmly. A clone size is listed for some rows: how often the clone was seen (once, few, many), or a class if it is expanded.

len	d_gene	v_gene	j_gene	abundance	CDR3nt	CDR3aa
16	NA	TRBV4-3	TRBJ2-3	NA	TGCGCCAGCAGCCAAGAATTCCCCCTTAGCACAGATACGCAGTATTTT	CASSQEFPLSTDTQYF
16	NA	TRBV4-2	TRBJ2-2	NA	TGTGCCAGCAGCCAGCGAGACACAGGAAACACCGGGGAGCTGTTTTTT	CASSQRDTGNTGELFF
15	NA	TRBV28	TRBJ2-7	few	TGTGCCAGCAGCCAAAACGACTACACCGCCTACGAGCAGTACTTC	CASSQNDYTAYEQYF
15	NA	TRBV7-2	TRBJ1-5	few	TGTGCCAGCAGCCTAGGACAGTATAGCAATCAGCCCCAGCATTTT	CASSLGQYSNQPQHF
15	NA	TRBV4-3	TRBJ2-3	NA	TGCGCCAGCAGCGAAGGGGTCGGGAGCACAGATACGCAGTATTTT	CASSEGVGSTDTQYF
14	NA	TRBV18	TRBJ1-2	NA	TGTGCCAGCTCACGACTGGACAGTAAAACTCGCTACACCTTC	CASSRLDSKTRYTF
15	TRBD1	TRBV6-1	TRBJ2-7	NA	TGTGCCAGCAGTCGCCGGGACAGGGAAGTTAGCGAGCAGTACTTC	CASSRRDREVSEQYF
13	TRBD1	TRBV7-8	TRBJ2-7	NA	TGTGCCAGCAGCCGGGACAGGGGCTACGAGCAGTACTTC	CASSRDRGYEQYF
15	NA	TRBV4-3	TRBJ2-3	NA	TGCGCCAGCAGCCAGAACGGGGTGGGCACAGATACGCAGTATTTT	CASSQNGVGTDTQYF
15	TRBD1	TRBV11-1	TRBJ1-1	NA	TGTGCCAGCAGCTTACAAACAGGGGCGCGTACTGAAGCTTTCTTT	CASSLQTGARTEAFF
14	NA	TRBV5-4	TRBJ2-5	NA	TGTGCCAGCAGCGGGGGCGGCGGTCTGGAGACCCAGTACTTC	CASSGGGGLETQYF
14	NA	TRBV7-2	TRBJ2-7	once	TGTGCCAGCAGCTCGGACAGATACTCCTACGAGCAGTACTTC	CASSSDRYSYEQYF
13	NA	TRBV11-2	TRBJ1-2	NA	TGTGCCAGCAGCCTTACAGGGTGGGACGGCTACACCTTC	CASSLTGWDGYTF
15	NA	TRBV19	TRBJ1-1	few	TGTGCCAGTAGTCCTACAGGGCTGGGGGACACTGAAGCTTTCTTT	CASSPTGLGDTEAFF
13	NA	TRBV6-4	TRBJ1-1	once	TGTGCCAGCAGTGATGGGGTGAACACTGAAGCTTTCTTT	CASSDGVNTEAFF
15	NA	TRBV7-2	TRBJ2-3	NA	TGTGCCAGCAGGCCAGGGACACCCCGGGCAGATACGCAGTATTTT	CASRPGTPRADTQYF
17	TRBD2	TRBV4-3	TRBJ2-1	NA	TGCGCCAGCAGCCAAGAATCGGCGTGGCGGGGGGGCAATGAGCAGTTCTTC	CASSQESAWRGGNEQFF
16	TRBD1	TRBV7-6	TRBJ2-3	NA	TGTGCCAGCAGCTTAGAGGGACAGGGGTCCACAGATACGCAGTATTTT	CASSLEGQGSTDTQYF
14	TRBD1	TRBV7-9	TRBJ2-7	NA	TGCGCCAGCAGCCCGGACAGGGGTGATGGCGAGCAGTACTTC	CASSPDRGDGEQYF
13	NA	TRBV9	TRBJ2-3	NA	TGTGCCAGCAGCGACGGCGCGACCCCGGCGCAGTATTTT	CASSDGATPAQYF
11	NA	TRBV7-2	TRBJ1-1	NA	TGTGCCAGCAGCTCATACACTGAAGCTTTCTTT	CASSSYTEAFF
16	NA	TRBV4-2	TRBJ1-4	NA	TGTGCCAGCAGCTCCCAAACAGGGCCCCCTAATGAAAAACTGTTTTTT	CASSSQTGPPNEKLFF
18	TRBD2	TRBV7-2	TRBJ2-1	NA	TGTGCCAGCAGCTCAGGAGTGGGCGAGCGGGAGAGAGGCAATGAGCAGTTCTTC	CASSSGVGERERGNEQFF
15	TRBD2	TRBV7-6	TRBJ2-7	NA	TGTGCCAGCAGCTTAGGACTAGCGTCGGGTTACGAGCAGTACTTC	CASSLGLASGYEQYF
14	NA	TRBV11-3	TRBJ2-1	NA	TGTGCCAGCAGCCCCACTAGCTCCTACAATGAGCAGTTCTTC	CASSPTSSYNEQFF
15	TRBD1	TRBV19	TRBJ2-3	NA	TGTGCCAGTAATGATCCACAGGGGACCACAGATACGCAGTATTTT	CASNDPQGTTDTQYF
16	NA	TRBV7-3	TRBJ1-1	NA	TGTGCCAGCAGCTTAATCGCAGGGCTGGGTGGCACTGAAGCTTTCTTT	CASSLIAGLGGTEAFF
15	TRBD2	TRBV9	TRBJ2-1	NA	TGTGCCAGCAGAGGGGGGCTAGCGGGAAAGGGTGAGCAGTTCTTC	CASRGGLAGKGEQFF
13	NA	TRBV4-1	TRBJ1-5	NA	TGCGCCAGCAGCCAAGAAGGGTCTCAGCCCCAGCATTTT	CASSQEGSQPQHF
18	NA	TRBV7-2	TRBJ2-4	NA	TGTGCCAGCAGCTTAGGGTCTAGGGGTATATTAGCCAAAAACATTCAGTACTTC	CASSLGSRGILAKNIQYF
14	NA	TRBV6-5	TRBJ1-1	once	TGTGCCAGCAGGGAGACTGGGGGGCGAGATGAAGCTTTCTTT	CASRETGGRDEAFF
15	TRBD1	TRBV4-1	TRBJ1-5	NA	TGCGCCAGCAGCCAGGGGGACAGGCTAGATCAGCCCCAGCATTTT	CASSQGDRLDQPQHF
20	NA	TRBV10-3	TRBJ1-5	NA	TGTGCCATCGGCGCTGACCCGCCGAAATCGACAGGCTATAGCAATCAGCCCCAGCATTTT	CAIGADPPKSTGYSNQPQHF
14	NA	TRBV6-6	TRBJ2-7	NA	TGTGCCAGCATAAAGGGTAGTAGCTCCTACGAGCAGTACTTC	CASIKGSSSYEQYF
15	NA	TRBV27	TRBJ2-1	NA	TGTGCCAGCAGTTTTCCGGGGAGCTCCTACAATGAGCAGTTCTTC	CASSFPGSSYNEQFF
14	NA	TRBV6-5	TRBJ1-5	few	TGTGCCAGCAGTTACTCCGGCCCCAGCCAGCCCCAGCATTTT	CASSYSGPSQPQHF
16	NA	TRBV4-3	TRBJ2-1	NA	TGCGCCAGCAGCCAAGAACCTCCGGTGATAAAGGATGAGCAGTTCTTC	CASSQEPPVIKDEQFF
15	NA	TRBV16	TRBJ1-2	NA	TGTGCCAGCAGCCCCGGGCAAGGGTTCGACTATGGCTACACCTTC	CASSPGQGFDYGYTF
18	NA	TRBV27	TRBJ1-5	NA	TGTGCCGGAGCTCACGGGAGGACCGAACCGGGCACCCATCAGCCCCAGCATTTT	CAGAHGRTEPGTHQPQHF
18	NA	TRBV10-3	TRBJ1-1	NA	TGTGCCACCATCGTTTGGGGGGGGGCGAGGGGGTTGAACACTGAAGCTTTCTTT	CATIVWGGARGLNTEAFF
17	NA	TRBV12-2	TRBJ2-3	NA	TGTGCAAGTCGCTTAGCGCTACCGGGACTAGCCACAGATACGCAGTATTTT	CASRLALPGLATDTQYF
15	NA	TRBV21-1	TRBJ2-2	NA	TGTGCCAGCTCCCCGGGAAGAGGGAACACCGGGGAGCTGTTTTTT	CASSPGRGNTGELFF
15	NA	TRBV15	TRBJ1-2	NA	TGTGCCACCAGCAGAGCCAAAGACGACGTACGTGGCTACACCTTC	CATSRAKDDVRGYTF
12	NA	TRBV11-3	TRBJ2-3	NA	TGTGCCAGCAGCTTCAGGGGAAATACGCAGTATTTT	CASSFRGNTQYF
15	TRBD1	TRBV5-4	TRBJ1-2	NA	TGTGCCAGCAGTACAGAGACAGGGAGGTCTGGTGGCTACACCTTC	CASSTETGRSGGYTF
16	TRBD1	TRBV4-3	TRBJ1-1	few	TGCGCCAGCAGCCAGCTGGACAGGGCCCTAAACACTGAAGCTTTCTTT	CASSQLDRALNTEAFF
13	NA	TRBV5-1	TRBJ1-3	NA	TGCGCCAGCAGCTTGGATGGGGGAAACACCATATATTTT	CASSLDGGNTIYF
18	TRBD2	TRBV7-9	TRBJ2-1	NA	TGTGCCAGCAGCGCCGGGACTAGCGGGCTGAGCTCCTACAATGAGCAGTTCTTC	CASSAGTSGLSSYNEQFF
14	NA	TRBV6-5	TRBJ1-2	NA	TGTGCCAGCAGTTACGGGGGAGAAGGCTATGGCTACACCTTC	CASSYGGEGYGYTF
15	TRBD1	TRBV19	TRBJ1-4	NA	TGTGCCAGTAGTAGAGGACAGGGGTCTAATGAAAAACTGTTTTTT	CASSRGQGSNEKLFF
14	NA	TRBV7-9	TRBJ1-1	NA	TGTGCCAGCAGCCCTGTAACAGGGTTCGCTGAAGCTTTCTTT	CASSPVTGFAEAFF
10	NA	TRBV20-1	TRBJ2-5	once	TGCAGTGCTAGTCAAGAGACCCAGTACTTC	CSASQETQYF
12	NA	TRBV27	TRBJ2-2	NA	TGTGCCAGCAGTTTTCTTGGCGGGGAGCTGTTTTTT	CASSFLGGELFF
15	NA	TRBV4-3	TRBJ1-4	NA	TGCGCCAGCAGCCAAACAACCGGGAGGGGTGAAAAACTGTTTTTT	CASSQTTGRGEKLFF
16	TRBD1	TRBV19	TRBJ2-5	NA	TGTGCCAGTAGTACCTTCGACAGGGGGTCGTCTTTGCCCCAGTACTTC	CASSTFDRGSSLPQYF